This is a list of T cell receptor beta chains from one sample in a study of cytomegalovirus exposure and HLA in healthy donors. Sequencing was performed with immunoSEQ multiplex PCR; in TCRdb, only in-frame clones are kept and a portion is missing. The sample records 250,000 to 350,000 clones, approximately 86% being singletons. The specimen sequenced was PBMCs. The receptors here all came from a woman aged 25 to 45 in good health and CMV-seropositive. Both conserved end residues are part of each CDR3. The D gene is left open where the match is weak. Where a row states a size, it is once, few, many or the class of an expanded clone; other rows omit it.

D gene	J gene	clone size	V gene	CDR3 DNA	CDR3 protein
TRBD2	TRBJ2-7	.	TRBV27	TGTGCCAGCAGTATGAGCGGGATCGTCTACGAGCAGTACTTC	CASSMSGIVYEQYF
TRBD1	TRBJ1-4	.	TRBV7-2	TGTGCCAGCAGCCTACAGGGGGCGGCTAATGAAAAACTGTTTTTT	CASSLQGAANEKLFF
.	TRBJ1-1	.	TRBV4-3	TGCGCCAGCAGCCCAAGACAGGCTCTGAACACTGAAGCTTTCTTT	CASSPRQALNTEAFF
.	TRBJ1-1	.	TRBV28	TGTGCCAGCAGTTTATGGGAGGGCTACACTGAAGCTTTCTTT	CASSLWEGYTEAFF
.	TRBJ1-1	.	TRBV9	TGTGCCAGCAGTTTACAGGTACGAGGAACTGAAGCTTTCTTT	CASSLQVRGTEAFF
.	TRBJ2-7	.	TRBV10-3	TGTGCCATCGGTTCAGGGGTTTTCGACGAGCAGTACTTC	CAIGSGVFDEQYF
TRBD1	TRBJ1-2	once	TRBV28	TGTGCCAGCAGTTTAACGGTGACAGGGTATGGCTACACCTTC	CASSLTVTGYGYTF
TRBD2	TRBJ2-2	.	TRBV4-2	TGTGCCAGCAGCCAATCGGGACTAGCCAACACCGGGGAGCTGTTTTTT	CASSQSGLANTGELFF
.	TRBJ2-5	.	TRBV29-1	TGCAGCGGGTCTCGCAGGGGGCGGGAGCTGGCGGAGACCCAGTACTTC	CSGSRRGRELAETQYF
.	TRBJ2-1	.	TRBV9	TGTGCCAGCAGTGACGAACTAGAGGGGAATGAGCAGTTCTTC	CASSDELEGNEQFF
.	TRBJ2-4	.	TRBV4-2	TGTGCCAGCAGCCAAATGGACCCGGGAGCCAAAAACATTCAGTACTTC	CASSQMDPGAKNIQYF
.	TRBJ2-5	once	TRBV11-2	TGTGCCAGCAGCTCCTCAGAGACCCAGTACTTC	CASSSSETQYF
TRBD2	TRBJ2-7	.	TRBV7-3	TGTGCCAGCAGCTCCACAGGAGGCGGGGGTATCGACGAGCAGTACTTC	CASSSTGGGGIDEQYF
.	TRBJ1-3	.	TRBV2	TGTGCCAGCAGGCCGAGGGGCTCAGACACCATATATTTT	CASRPRGSDTIYF
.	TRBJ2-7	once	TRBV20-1	TGCAGTGCTGGGTCCTACGAGCAGTACTTC	CSAGSYEQYF
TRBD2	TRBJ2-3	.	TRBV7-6	TGTGCCAGCAGCGTAAGACTGGGACTAGGGGAGGGCACAGATACGCAGTATTTT	CASSVRLGLGEGTDTQYF
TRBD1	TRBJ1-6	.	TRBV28	TGTGCCACCGACAGGGGCTCCTATAATTCACCCCTCCACTTT	CATDRGSYNSPLHF
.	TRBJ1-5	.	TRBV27	TGTGCCAGCAGTCCCGGACAGTATAGCAATCAGCCCCAGCATTTT	CASSPGQYSNQPQHF
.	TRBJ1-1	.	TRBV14	TGTGCCAGCAGCCAAAGTGACAGGAACACTGAAGCTTTCTTT	CASSQSDRNTEAFF
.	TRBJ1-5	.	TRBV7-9	TGTGCCAGCAGCTTAGAGGGGCTTGGCAATCAGCCCCAGCATTTT	CASSLEGLGNQPQHF
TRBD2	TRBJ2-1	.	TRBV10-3	TGTGCCATCAGCCAGACTAGCGGGATGGATGGTGAGCAGTTCTTC	CAISQTSGMDGEQFF
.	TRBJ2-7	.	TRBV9	TGTGCCAGCAGCGTCGGGCAAGAATACTCCGAGCAGTACTTC	CASSVGQEYSEQYF
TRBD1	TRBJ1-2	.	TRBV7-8	TGTGCCAGCAGCTTAGGACAGGGGGGAGACTATGGCTACACCTTC	CASSLGQGGDYGYTF
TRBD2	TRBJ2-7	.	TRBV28	TGTGCCAGCAGGGGACTAGCGACCTCGTCCTACGAGCAGTACTTC	CASRGLATSSYEQYF
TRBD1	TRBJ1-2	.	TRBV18	TGTGCCAGCTCACCAGGACAGGGGGGCTATGGCTACACCTTC	CASSPGQGGYGYTF
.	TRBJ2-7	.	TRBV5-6	TGTGCCAGCAGCTTGGTAGGGGGGGGCGAGCAGTACTTC	CASSLVGGGEQYF
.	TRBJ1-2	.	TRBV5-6	TGTGCCAGCCGGCTCGAGAACTATGGCTACACCTTC	CASRLENYGYTF
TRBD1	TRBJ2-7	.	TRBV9	TGTGCCAGCAGCGTAGCGGACAGGGGTACCTACGAGCAGTACTTC	CASSVADRGTYEQYF
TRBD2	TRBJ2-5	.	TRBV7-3	TGTGCCAGCAGCTTAGGGCGGGGGGAGACCCAGTACTTC	CASSLGRGETQYF
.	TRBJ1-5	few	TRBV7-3	TGTGCCAGCAGCCTTGATAGCAATCAGCCCCAGCATTTT	CASSLDSNQPQHF
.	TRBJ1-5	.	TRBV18	TGTGCCAGCTCACCACAGGAGGGTCAGCCCCAGCATTTT	CASSPQEGQPQHF
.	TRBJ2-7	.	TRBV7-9	TGTGCCAGCAGCCCGCGGGCCGACATGAAGTACGAGCAGTACTTC	CASSPRADMKYEQYF
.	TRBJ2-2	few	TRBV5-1	TGCGCCAGCAGCTTGGTGGGGGGCCGAAACACCGGGGAGCTGTTTTTT	CASSLVGGRNTGELFF
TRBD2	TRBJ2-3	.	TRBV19	TGTGCCAGTAGTATCGGGACTAGCGGCACAGATACGCAGTATTTT	CASSIGTSGTDTQYF
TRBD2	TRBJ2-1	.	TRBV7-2	TGTGCCAGCAGCCCCCCGCCGGGAGGGCCCAATGAGCAGTTCTTC	CASSPPPGGPNEQFF
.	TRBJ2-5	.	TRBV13	TGTGCCAGCAGCGACGCTGGGATATCCCAAGAGACCCAGTACTTC	CASSDAGISQETQYF
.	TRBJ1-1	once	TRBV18	TGTGCCAGCTCACCATTTTTGGGTGCGAACACTGAAGCTTTCTTT	CASSPFLGANTEAFF
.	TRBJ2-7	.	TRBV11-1	TGTGCCAGCAGCTTAGCGTTAGACGGTTCCTACGAGCAGTACTTC	CASSLALDGSYEQYF
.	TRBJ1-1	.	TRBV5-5	TGTGCCAGCAGCTTGCCGATTTTCGACACTGAAGCTTTCTTT	CASSLPIFDTEAFF
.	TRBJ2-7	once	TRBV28	TGTGCCAGCAGTTTGCAAGACTACGAGCAGTACTTC	CASSLQDYEQYF